This T cell receptor (beta chain) was sequenced during a study of shared clonotypes between healthy human individuals. On the study more broadly: CD8 memory received one plate per donor, CD8 naive two, CD4 memory three and CD4 naive three.

The length of the CDR3 is 18 residues. Germline V gene lookup returns CDR1 SEHNR and CDR2 FQNEAQ (reference sequence). V lost 5 bases and J 3 bases, leaving 25 bases between the germline ends. Subsets obtained from CD4+ cells comprised CD45RA+ naive and CD45RA-negative memory cells. Each replicate PCR on the sorted subsets used 150 to 200 ng DNA (around 31,000 T cell genomes). Some clones are missing from TCRdb's copy, which holds only in-frame ones; the method was immunoSEQ multiplex PCR. This sample has about 1.5 million clones, with roughly 98% found just once. The source material was naive CD4+ T cells sorted from blood. Indicated subset: CD45RA+ positively selected. The genes are TRBV7-9 and TRBJ1-2; D possibly corresponds to TRBD1 (5 bases). The TCR was taken from a young man in good health. The CDR3 region is CASSPSRGGQRRDYGYTF. The CDR3 DNA follows: TGTGCCAGCAGCCCAAGTAGGGGCGGGCAACGGCGAGACTATGGCTACACCTTC.